This T cell receptor beta chain emerged from a study of cytomegalovirus exposure and HLA in healthy donors. This clone was recorded only once. V was clipped by 0 bases and J by 0 bases, with 5 bases between them. The CDR3 has 15 residues. Germline CDR1 is SGHVS and CDR2 is FNYEAQ. 60 Vbeta and 13 Jbeta primers were used in PCR. Profiling relied on immunoSEQ multiplex PCR, and the TCRdb table lists in-frame clones only, not all of them. The sample has 55,000 to 75,000 clones, roughly two thirds seen once; the top ten hold around 17%. The TCR was taken from a man aged 35 to 55 in good health and CMV-seropositive. V is TRBV7-6 and J is TRBJ2-2; D unresolved. The sequenced sample was PBMCs. CDR3 coding DNA: TGTGCCAGCAGCTTAGCCCCTACGAACACCGGGGAGCTGTTTTTT. Encoded protein: CASSLAPTNTGELFF.